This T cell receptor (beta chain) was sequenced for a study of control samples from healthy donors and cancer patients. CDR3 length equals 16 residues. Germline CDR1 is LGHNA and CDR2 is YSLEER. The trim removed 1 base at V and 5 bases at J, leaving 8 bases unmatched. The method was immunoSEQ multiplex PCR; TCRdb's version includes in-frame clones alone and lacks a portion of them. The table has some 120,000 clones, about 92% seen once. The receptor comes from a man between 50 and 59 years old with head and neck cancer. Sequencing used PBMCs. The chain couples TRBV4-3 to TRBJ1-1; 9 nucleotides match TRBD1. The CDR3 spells CASSQAGTGYFTEAFF. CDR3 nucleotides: TGCGCCAGCAGCCAAGCCGGGACAGGGTACTTTACTGAAGCTTTCTTT.